These 30 T cell receptor beta chains originate from one sample sequenced in a study of T cells after posttransplantation cyclophosphamide. The protocol was immunoSEQ multiplex PCR, while the TCRdb copy is restricted to in-frame clones and leaves out a portion. There are around 47,000 clones in the sample; 94% occur only once, and around 2.8% lies in the top ten. Sequencing input: PBMCs. The receptor set was obtained from a woman aged 25 to 39 in good health and a related stem cell transplant donor.

The CDR3, as DNA: TGTGCCAGCTCACCGGGGCAGGGGAGCACCGGGGAGCTGTTTTTT. Its protein is CASSPGQGSTGELFF. The J gene is TRBJ2-2, the V gene TRBV18; tentative D call: TRBD1 (6 bases). Trimming left V 3 bases short and J 4 bases short, with 12 bases between. Looked up from germline, CDR1 is KGHSH and CDR2 is LQKENI. CDR3 size: 15 residues.

The CDR3 spells CASSPRQGAPGYTF. CDR3 in DNA: TGTGCCAGCAGCCCCCGACAGGGGGCGCCGGGCTACACCTTC. The chain has TRBV7-2 and TRBJ1-2; 10 positions match TRBD1. The germline CDR1 and CDR2 sequences are SGHTA and FQGNSA. Germline trimming cut 5 bases from V and 8 bases from J; bases unmatched to any gene: 8. This CDR3 has 14 amino acids.

This chain connects TRBV5-1 to TRBJ2-5; TRBD2 matches 9 bases. The CDR3 runs 16 residues. V gave up 1 base and J gave up 4 bases; unmatched junction bases: 8. Per the germline V gene, CDR1 is SGHRS and CDR2 is YFSETQ. The DNA for the CDR3 is TGCGCCAGCAGCTTGCTGGCGCGGGGGGGCCCAGAGACCCAGTACTTC. This codes for CASSLLARGGPETQYF. Together with reference TRBV5-1 and TRBJ2-5, the CDR3 gives the full variable domain: KAGVTQTPRYLIKTRGQQVTLSCSPISGHRSVSWYQQTPGQGLQFLFEYFSETQRNKGNFPGRFSGRQFSNSRSEMNVSTLELGDSALYLCASSLLARGGPETQYFGPGTRLLVL.

The chain combines TRBV5-6 with TRBJ1-1; D is possibly TRBD1 (5 bases). The CDR3 length is 15 residues. Germline CDR1 is SGHDT and CDR2 is YYEEEE. V lost 0 bases and J lost 4, with 13 bases in between. The CDR3 protein is CASSLGDSIVTEAFF. The CDR3 nucleotides read TGTGCCAGCAGCTTGGGTGACAGCATTGTCACTGAAGCTTTCTTT.

This clone occurred once. V usage is TRBV6-1 and J usage is TRBJ1-1, with 7 bases identical to TRBD1. Per germline, CDR1 MNHNS and CDR2 SASEGT. This CDR3 contains 15 residues. The V and J ends lost 6 bases and 5 bases, in that order; junction bases with no gene match: 12. The CDR3 region has the DNA TGTGCCAGCAGGGCCAATGCAGGGGGTCGGACTGAAGCTTTCTTT. Translated, it gives CASRANAGGRTEAFF.

This clone was seen a single time. This chain links TRBV5-6 with TRBJ2-5, with 7 bases matching TRBD2. J gave up 4 bases and V 0 bases, and 6 bases lay outside the gene matches. Germline CDR1 and CDR2: SGHDT and YYEEEE. The CDR3 loop spans 15 amino acids. The CDR3 DNA is TGTGCCAGCAGCTTGGTAGGGAGGGTCAGAGAGACCCAGTACTTC. It translates to CASSLVGRVRETQYF.

The chain carries TRBV7-7 and TRBJ2-3; perhaps TRBD1 as D (6 bases). CDR3 length: 16 amino acids. Trimming left V 2 bases short and J 2 bases short, with 14 bases between. CDR1 and CDR2 (germline): SSHAT, FNYEAQ (reference sequence). The CDR3 coding sequence is TGTGCCAGCAGCTTATTACCGGGACATGACACAGATACGCAGTATTTT. Protein: CASSLLPGHDTDTQYF.

The CDR3 DNA reads TGTGCCAGCAGCTTACGGGACAGGGGTGGTCCCCTCCACTTT. Translated: CASSLRDRGGPLHF. This rearrangement joins TRBV7-8 to TRBJ1-6; 10 nucleotides agree with TRBD1. J was trimmed by 13 bases and V by 2 bases; bases with no gene match: 5. CDR1 is SGHVS, CDR2 FQNEAQ, per germline. This CDR3 spans 14 amino acids.

The V and J genes are TRBV7-6 and TRBJ2-5, with TRBD2 identical over 8 bases. The germline CDR1 and CDR2 sequences are SGHVS and FNYEAQ. The CDR3 contains 16 residues. J was trimmed by 0 bases and V by 5 bases; bases with no gene match: 8. The CDR3 bases are TGTGCCAGCAGCACAGGCCGGGGGGGGTACCAAGAGACCCAGTACTTC. Its translation: CASSTGRGGYQETQYF.

This chain connects TRBV4-2 to TRBJ2-1, with 10 bases fitting TRBD2. Germline trimming cut 1 base from V and 4 bases from J; bases unmatched to any gene: 1. The CDR3 is 15 amino acids. The germline gives CDR1 LGHNA, CDR2 YNFKEQ. The CDR3 sequence: CASSQGTSGYNEQFF. The DNA of the CDR3 is TGTGCCAGCAGCCAAGGGACTAGCGGATACAATGAGCAGTTCTTC.

V is TRBV5-1 and J is TRBJ2-1; 12 bases agree with TRBD1. The length of the CDR3 is 14 residues. V lost 2 bases, J lost 8 bases, and 2 bases stayed unmatched. Germline lookup yields CDR1 SGHRS and CDR2 YFSETQ. Here the CDR3 DNA reads TGCGCCAGCAGCTTCGGGACAGGGGGCTATGAGCAGTTCTTC. It translates to CASSFGTGGYEQFF.

This clone was observed once. The chain combines TRBV28 with TRBJ2-3; a possible D gene is TRBD1 (5 bases). CDR1 MDHEN and CDR2 SYDVKM come from the germline V gene. The CDR3 sequence is 16 residues long. V lost 4 bases to trimming and J lost 6 bases, with 20 bases between them. The CDR3 bases are TGTGCCAGCAGTTCCACGCAGGGTGACGGGTTCGATACGCAGTATTTT. Translated: CASSSTQGDGFDTQYF.

The chain employs TRBV27 and TRBJ1-2, with 8 bases aligning to TRBD1. This CDR3 comprises 14 residues. J lost 5 bases, V lost 4 bases, and 6 bases had no gene match. The germline V gene has CDR1 MNHEY and CDR2 SMNVEV (reference sequence). The CDR3 DNA reads as TGTGCCAGCAGTTCCCAGGGGGCCCAGTATGGCTACACCTTC. Protein: CASSSQGAQYGYTF.

The rearrangement links TRBV7-2 to TRBJ2-3; D perhaps matches TRBD2 (6 bases). V was pared by 5 bases and J by 0 bases, with 12 bases between. Germline V gives CDR1 SGHTA, CDR2 FQGNSA. This CDR3 region has 15 residues. CDR3 loop: CASSALLASTDTQYF. CDR3 DNA sequence: TGTGCCAGCAGCGCCTTACTAGCTAGCACAGATACGCAGTATTTT.

The genes are TRBV5-1 and TRBJ1-2; TRBD1 is a possible D gene (5 bases). The CDR3 runs 14 residues. V lost 3 bases and J lost 6, with 15 bases in between. Germline V gene lookup returns CDR1 SGHRS and CDR2 YFSETQ. The CDR3 nucleotides read TGCGCCAGCAGCTGGAGGGACCCAATGGATGGCTACACCTTC. Translated: CASSWRDPMDGYTF.

The rearrangement joins TRBV5-8 to TRBJ1-2, with 8 nucleotides matching TRBD1. This CDR3 comprises 14 residues. After removal of 2 bases from V and 5 bases from J, the junction contained 5 bases not matched to a gene. Germline V gives CDR1 SGHTS, CDR2 YDEGEE. The CDR3 loop is CASSFSDRAYGYTF. The CDR3 nucleotides are TGTGCCAGCAGCTTCTCGGACAGGGCTTATGGCTACACCTTC. Full variable domain (missing parts from reference TRBV5-8 and TRBJ1-2): EAGVTQSPTHLIKTRGQQATLRCSPISGHTSVYWYQQALGLGLQFLLWYDEGEERNRGNFPPRFSGRQFPNYSSELNVNALELEDSALYLCASSFSDRAYGYTFGSGTRLTVV.

The chain uses TRBV5-1 and TRBJ2-3, with TRBD1 matching 9 bases. The trim removed 3 bases at V and 1 base at J, leaving 6 bases unmatched. Germline values: CDR1 SGHRS, CDR2 YFSETQ. The CDR3 has 16 residues. The CDR3 DNA sequence: TGCGCCAGCAGCTCCAGTCGGACAGGGGGCACAGATACGCAGTATTTT. This codes for CASSSSRTGGTDTQYF.

The V call is TRBV4-1, the J call TRBJ2-4; D not resolved. This CDR3 has 15 residues. V gave up 5 bases and J gave up 0 bases, with 11 bases separating them. Germline loops: CDR1 MGHRA, CDR2 YSYEKL. CDR3 DNA sequence: TGCGCCAGCAGCGATCCCGGGTTAGCCAAAAACATTCAGTACTTC. This encodes CASSDPGLAKNIQYF.

The chain joins TRBV28 to TRBJ1-3; 7 bases match TRBD1. The V and J ends lost 6 bases and 2 bases, in that order; junction bases with no gene match: 10. The CDR3 contains 16 residues. Germline lookup yields CDR1 MDHEN and CDR2 SYDVKM. CDR3 residues: CASSPQGGPPGNTIYF. The CDR3, as DNA: TGTGCCAGCAGCCCCCAGGGGGGCCCCCCTGGAAACACCATATATTTT.

The genes are TRBV30 and TRBJ2-3, with 8 nucleotides matching TRBD2. This CDR3 comprises 15 residues. From germline, CDR1 is GTSNPN and CDR2 SVGIG (reference sequence). V gave up 5 bases and J gave up 2 bases; unmatched junction bases: 9. The CDR3 nucleotides read TGTGCCTGGGGGGGACTAGGGGGATACACAGATACGCAGTATTTT. This gives the protein CAWGGLGGYTDTQYF. Full variable domain (remainder filled in from reference TRBV30 and TRBJ2-3): SQTIHQWPATLVQPVGSPLSLECTVEGTSNPNLYWYRQAAGRGLQLLFYSVGIGQISSEVPQNLSASRPQDRQFILSSKKLLLSDSGFYLCAWGGLGGYTDTQYFGPGTRLTVL.

The rearrangement joins TRBV4-1 to TRBJ2-1; possible D gene TRBD2, 7 bases. V lost 2 bases, J lost 7 bases, and 18 bases lay in between. Looked up from germline, CDR1 is MGHRA and CDR2 is YSYEKL. The CDR3 covers 16 residues. This CDR3 is CASSQISSRGPNEQFF. CDR3 nucleotides: TGCGCCAGCAGCCAAATAAGTTCGCGGGGGCCTAATGAGCAGTTCTTC.

V usage is TRBV2 and J usage is TRBJ2-1; TRBD2 is a possible D gene (6 bases). The germline V gene encodes CDR1 SNHLY and CDR2 FYNNEI. Trimming stripped 6 bases from V and 7 bases from J, with 16 bases between. The CDR3 loop spans 14 amino acids. CDR3 sequence (DNA): TGTGCCAGCAGACCTTTGACTAGTAAGAATGAGCAGTTCTTC. This gives the protein CASRPLTSKNEQFF.

V gene TRBV11-3 combines with J gene TRBJ1-1, with 7 bases identical to TRBD1. Germline V gene sequence: CDR1 SGHNT, CDR2 YENEEA. This CDR3 has 16 residues. V lost 2 bases to trimming and J lost 0 bases; unmatched junction nucleotides: 6. Here the CDR3 DNA reads TGTGCCAGCAGCTTAAACAGGGGAGGATTGAACACTGAAGCTTTCTTT. Translation: CASSLNRGGLNTEAFF.

The V and J genes are TRBV11-3 and TRBJ2-1, with a weak D call TRBD2 (6 bases). Between the trimmed V and J ends, which lost 4 bases and 9 bases, there was a span of 13 bases. CDR1 SGHNT and CDR2 YENEEA come from the germline V gene. This CDR3 contains 13 residues. CDR3 region: CASSSQEGGEQFF. For the CDR3, the DNA is TGTGCCAGCAGCTCACAGGAGGGAGGTGAGCAGTTCTTC.

The rearrangement joins TRBV7-7 to TRBJ2-6, with a weak D call TRBD1 (6 bases). Germline-derived CDR1 and CDR2 are SSHAT and FNYEAQ (reference sequence). This CDR3 has 20 residues. Trimming pared 4 bases from V and 0 bases from J, leaving 22 bases between. The CDR3 protein is CASSSRPPGQSYSGANVLTF. The CDR3 nucleotides read TGTGCCAGCAGCTCCCGCCCCCCGGGACAATCTTACTCTGGGGCCAACGTCCTGACTTTC.

The CDR3 DNA is TGTGCCAGTAGTATAGGGGAGGGGCGTAGCAATCAGCCCCAGCATTTT. It is translated as CASSIGEGRSNQPQHF. This chain links TRBV19 with TRBJ1-5; possible D gene TRBD1, 5 bases. In germline, CDR1 is LNHDA, CDR2 SQIVND (reference sequence). The CDR3 is 16 amino acids. V was cut by 1 base and J by 0 bases, with 10 bases left in between.

The V call is TRBV7-3, the J call TRBJ2-7; 15 bases line up with TRBD2. The CDR3 length is 16 residues. Germline CDR1 and CDR2: SGHTA and FQGTGA. V dropped 4 bases and J dropped 5; count of bases not matched to a gene: 6. CDR3 loop: CASSSGLAGGLNEQYF. The CDR3 nucleotides are TGTGCCAGCAGCTCTGGACTAGCGGGGGGGCTAAACGAGCAGTACTTC.

The chain employs TRBV11-2 and TRBJ1-1; D uncertain. The CDR3 is made up of 16 amino acids. Germline V CDR1 and CDR2: SGHAT, FQNNGV. The ends were cut back, 1 base at V and 2 bases at J, with 14 bases in the middle. In DNA form, the CDR3 reads TGTGCCAGCAGCTTAGTATTCTCCAGAGGAAACACTGAAGCTTTCTTT. Translating gives CASSLVFSRGNTEAFF.

This clone appeared once. The chain is built from TRBV7-6 and TRBJ2-5; D is ambiguous. This CDR3 comprises 12 residues. The V end was cut by 1 base, the J end by 4 bases, with 4 bases between. The germline gives CDR1 SGHVS, CDR2 FNYEAQ. CDR3 nucleotide sequence: TGTGCCAGCAGCTTAGACGGAGAGACCCAGTACTTC. Its translation is CASSLDGETQYF.

The chain couples TRBV4-2 to TRBJ1-2; D ambiguous. This CDR3 comprises 13 residues. Per germline, CDR1 LGHNA and CDR2 YNFKEQ. V gave up 0 bases and J gave up 5 bases, with 7 bases separating them. This chain's CDR3 is CASSQEQTYGYTF. CDR3 nucleotides: TGTGCCAGCAGCCAAGAGCAAACATATGGCTACACCTTC.